This T cell receptor (beta chain) derives from a study of CD8+CD57+ T cells in acquired aplastic anemia. Overall study context: DNA recovered from sorted CD4+ and CD8+ cells had a mean of about 3.5 ug. Healthy donors gave approximately 9.8 million reads on average for CD4+ cells.

The template used for profiling TCR beta VDJ and CDR3 was genomic DNA. Via MiXCR, TCRdb re-called the reads, giving one row per CDR3 protein. The sample records fewer than 200,000 distinct CDR3 sequences, about 64% being singletons. The germline gives CDR1 MNHEY, CDR2 SMNVEV (reference sequence). The V gene lost 0 bases and the J gene lost 8 bases, with 10 bases spanning the gap. The CDR3 covers 13 residues. In its sample, this clonotype was seen many times. The antigen remains undetermined. Overall study results and limits: Shared by patients and controls, fewer than 30 CD8+ CDR3s were abundant in patients. The study found no significant CD8+ Simpson's diversity difference between patients and controls.

Sample: sorted CD4+, CD8+, or CD8+CD57+ T cells (not recorded which) from PBMCs. The sequence was collected from a human donor in good health. J is TRBJ1-2 and V is TRBV27, with D perhaps matching TRBD1 (5 bases). The CDR3 is CASSLSAGNGYTF. CDR3 bases: TGTGCCAGCAGTTTATCAGCAGGGAACGGCTACACCTTC.